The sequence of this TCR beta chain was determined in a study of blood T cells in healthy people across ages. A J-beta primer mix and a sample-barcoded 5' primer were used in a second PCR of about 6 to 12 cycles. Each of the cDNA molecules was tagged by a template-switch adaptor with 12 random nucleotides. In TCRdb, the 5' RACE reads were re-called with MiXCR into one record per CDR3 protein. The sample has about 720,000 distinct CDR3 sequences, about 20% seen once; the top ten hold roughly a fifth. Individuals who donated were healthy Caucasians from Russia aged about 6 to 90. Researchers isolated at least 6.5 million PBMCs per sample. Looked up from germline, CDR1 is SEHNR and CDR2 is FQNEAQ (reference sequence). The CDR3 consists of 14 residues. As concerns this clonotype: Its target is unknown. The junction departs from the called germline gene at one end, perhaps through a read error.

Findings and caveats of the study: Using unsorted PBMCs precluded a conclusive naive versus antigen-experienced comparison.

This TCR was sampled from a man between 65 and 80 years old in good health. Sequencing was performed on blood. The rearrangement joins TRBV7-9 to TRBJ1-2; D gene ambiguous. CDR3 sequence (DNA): TGTGCCAGCAGCTTAGGAGGGCAGAGTAAAGGCTGCACCTTC. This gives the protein CASSLGGQSKGCTF.